The entry below gives a single T cell receptor beta chain sequence along with its context. No cognate antigen has been identified for it. The record has no base qualities; no much larger clone is one base away. CD8 naive samples consisted of CD45RO-negative cells that were positively selected for CCR7, yielding a CD45RA+CCR7+ population without TemRA cells. Donors were healthy HIV-negative adults with no recently reported acute infections or vaccinations. Only Caucasian adults living in Nashville, Tennessee, USA were represented among the donors. After blood collection by leukapheresis, PBMCs were isolated using Ficoll-Histopaque density gradient centrifugation and then cryopreserved in the vapor phase of liquid nitrogen. Analytical flow cytometry was used to check the purity and quantity of each magnetically sorted T cell population. Genomic DNA was isolated from every sorted fraction and measured by UV absorbance on a Nanodrop 2000c.

The sample originates from a study of shared clonotypes between healthy human individuals (dated by TCRdb to 2019 to 2021). Concerning the study at large: Three men and two women, aged 18 to 49 years, made up the cohort. To estimate repertoire size and how much clonotype sharing occurs between individuals, the study deeply sequenced the blood TCR repertoires of 5 or 6 healthy adults. Different laboratories and diverse techniques were used to prepare libraries and sequence TCR repertoires, to increase sequencing depth and limit assay-specific biases. Each donor's leukapheresis produced roughly between roughly 0.85 and 9.5 billion PBMCs. For each donor, CD4 naive and CD4 memory were each run on three plates, CD8 naive on two plates, and CD8 memory on one plate.

Points the paper makes about the study in general: Rarefaction of sorted-subset datasets indicated incomplete sequencing despite the large sequencing depth. Only blood was sampled, and tissue TCR repertoires likely differ from those in blood. The genetic and exposure-history diversity represented was limited by the small number of donors. Pairwise subsampling indicated that sequencing depth was expected to affect the degree of clonotype sharing among donors. Naive subsets generally had larger estimated clonotype richness than memory subsets did. Higher generation probabilities were observed for clonotypes shared by all four sorted-subset donors than for non-shared clonotypes. When a few donors were compared, the shared fraction of clonotypes was about 5% for naive CD4, approximately 3.3% for naive CD8, 2% to 2.5% for memory CD4, and roughly 0.43% for memory CD8.

Using the deep immunoSEQ assay, TCR CDR3 regions were amplified from genomic DNA by multiplex PCR. Genomic DNA extracted from each cell subset was distributed evenly over all wells of several immunoSEQ 96-well plates, and each plate served as one replicate. For sorted subsets, 200 to 250 ng of genomic DNA, equivalent to around 29,000 T cell genomes, went into each replicate PCR. Purified libraries were measured with a Qubit 3.0 fluorometer, size-checked on a Bioanalyzer 2100, and measured again with the KAPA Library Quantification kit. A separate single-read 150-cycle Illumina NextSeq 550 flow cell was used to sequence each immunoSEQ 96-well plate. The study's own analysis went as follows. Because the immunoSEQ output held only junctional sequences and lacked quality scores, the filtering could not match the filtering applied to full-length reads. Sequences were annotated with PyIR, a Python wrapper for IgBLAST v1.9, using IMGT germline references to assign V/J genes and CDR3. Any read was removed if the V/J assignment was weak (E-value above 1e-6), the CDR3 was missing, or the read contained stop codons, out-of-frame junctions, or ambiguous translated residues. V3J clonotypes were defined as sequences sharing an identical inferred V gene, J gene, and CDR3 amino acid sequence. Percentage overlap between repertoires was computed as shared unique clonotypes divided by the size of the smaller repertoire. Richness of each repertoire was evaluated using RTK rarefaction, the Chao1 estimator, and Recon v2.1 estimates of unobserved clonotypes. For all TCRbeta clonotypes obtained by the gDNA method from several donors, generation probabilities were computed with OLGA. TCRdb carries this immuneACCESS record with in-frame sequences only. Its versions omit some clonotypes, under half of them owing to an unresolved V gene in the studies checked, with the rest unexplained. The DNA gave D and trimming, while V, J and clone size come from that table. In all, the sample holds roughly 810,000 clones, and just over 95% of those were seen once. The biggest ten clones account for about 0.25% of the sample.

Trimming accounts for 2 bases at V and 5 bases at J, while the number of junction bases matched to no gene is 15. The CDR3 has 19 amino acids, counting the end cysteine and phenylalanine. Solely the CDR3 DNA is kept, with 57 bases framed from the first base. Via the germline V gene (reference sequence), CDR1 is SGHKS and CDR2 YYEKEE. The sequence came from a man aged 25-40 years in good health. The V and J segments used are TRBV5-5 and TRBJ2-1, with TRBD1 identical over 11 junction bases. What was sequenced was naive CD8+ T cells sorted from blood. Sample cell subset or site, as interpreted from the label and publication: CD45RA+CCR7+. The bases read TGTGCCAGCAGCTTCGTCGGGACAGGGGGTTGGGGGCTCAACAATGAGCAGTTCTTC. Translation gives CASSFVGTGGWGLNNEQFF.